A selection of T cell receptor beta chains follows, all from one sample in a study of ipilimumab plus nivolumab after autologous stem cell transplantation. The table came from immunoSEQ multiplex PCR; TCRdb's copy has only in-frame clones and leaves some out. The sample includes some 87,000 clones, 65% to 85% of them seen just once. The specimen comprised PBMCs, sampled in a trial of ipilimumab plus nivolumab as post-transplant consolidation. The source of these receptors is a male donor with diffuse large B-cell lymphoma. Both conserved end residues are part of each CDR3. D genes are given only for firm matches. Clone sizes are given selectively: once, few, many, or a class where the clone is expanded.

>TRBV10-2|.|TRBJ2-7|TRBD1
CASGTGGYEQYF
TGCGCCAGCGGAACAGGGGGTTACGAGCAGTACTTC
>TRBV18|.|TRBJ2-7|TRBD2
CASSPAEGRGVEQYF
TGTGCCAGCTCACCTGCAGAGGGGCGGGGGGTCGAGCAGTACTTC
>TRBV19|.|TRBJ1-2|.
CASSMGGRTNYGYTF
TGTGCCAGTAGTATGGGCGGTCGGACTAACTATGGCTACACCTTC
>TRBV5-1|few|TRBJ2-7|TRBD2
CASSLGLARSYEQYF
TGCGCCAGCAGCTTGGGACTAGCGAGATCCTACGAGCAGTACTTC
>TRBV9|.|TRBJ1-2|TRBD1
CASSVASRGGYGYTF
TGTGCCAGCAGCGTAGCTAGCAGGGGGGGCTATGGCTACACCTTC
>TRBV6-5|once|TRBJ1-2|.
CASSYRIFGNYGYTF
TGTGCCAGCAGTTATAGAATCTTTGGGAACTATGGCTACACCTTC
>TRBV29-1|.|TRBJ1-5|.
CSVRTEYQPQHF
TGCAGCGTTCGGACGGAATATCAGCCCCAGCATTTT
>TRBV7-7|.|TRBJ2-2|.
CASSPYASSGTGELFF
TGTGCCAGCAGCCCCTATGCTAGCAGCGGGACCGGGGAGCTGTTTTTT
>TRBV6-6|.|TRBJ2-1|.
CASLPWGQGNNEQFF
TGTGCCAGCCTACCGTGGGGGCAGGGGAACAATGAGCAGTTCTTC
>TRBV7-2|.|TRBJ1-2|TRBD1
CASSPAGTGGYPNYGYTF
TGTGCCAGCAGCCCAGCCGGGACAGGGGGCTATCCTAACTATGGCTACACCTTC
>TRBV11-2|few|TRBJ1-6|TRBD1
CASSFTGQSGSPLHF
TGTGCCAGCAGCTTTACGGGACAGAGTGGCTCACCCCTCCACTTT
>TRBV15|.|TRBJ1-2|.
CATSRDRDLGGYTF
TGTGCCACCAGCAGAGATCGGGACTTAGGGGGCTACACCTTC
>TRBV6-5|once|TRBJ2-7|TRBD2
CASSSSGGAEEQYF
TGTGCCAGCAGTTCTAGCGGGGGGGCTGAAGAGCAGTACTTC
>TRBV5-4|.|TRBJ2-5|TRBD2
CASSLGGLAGTQETQYF
TGTGCCAGCAGTCTGGGGGGGTTAGCGGGGACCCAAGAGACCCAGTACTTC
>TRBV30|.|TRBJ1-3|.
CAWGRSGNTIYF
TGTGCCTGGGGACGTTCAGGAAACACCATATATTTT
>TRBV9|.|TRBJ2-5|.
CASSVEGGFGETQYF
TGTGCCAGCAGCGTAGAAGGAGGATTCGGAGAGACCCAGTACTTC
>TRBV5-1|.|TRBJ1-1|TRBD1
CASSPQGEGTEAFF
TGCGCCAGCAGCCCCCAGGGGGAGGGCACTGAAGCTTTCTTT
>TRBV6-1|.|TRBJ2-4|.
CASSVDSTSKNIQYF
TGTGCCAGCAGTGTTGACAGCACATCCAAAAACATTCAGTACTTC
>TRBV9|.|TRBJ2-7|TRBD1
CASSAGQGISYEQYF
TGTGCCAGCAGCGCCGGACAGGGTATCTCCTACGAGCAGTACTTC
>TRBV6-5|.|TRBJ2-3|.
CASRQTLHTDTQYF
TGTGCCAGCAGGCAGACACTACACACAGATACGCAGTATTTT
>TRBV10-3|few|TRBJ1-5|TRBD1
CATMTGLGQPQHF
TGTGCCACCATGACAGGGTTGGGACAGCCCCAGCATTTT
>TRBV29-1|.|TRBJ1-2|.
CSVEVIIGGYTF
TGCAGCGTTGAGGTAATTATCGGCGGCTACACCTTC
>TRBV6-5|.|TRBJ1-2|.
CASRTLGAGDYGYTF
TGTGCCAGCAGGACCCTGGGGGCAGGCGACTATGGCTACACCTTC
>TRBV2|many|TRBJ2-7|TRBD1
CASRWGQGYEQYF
TGTGCCTCACGGTGGGGACAGGGGTACGAGCAGTACTTC
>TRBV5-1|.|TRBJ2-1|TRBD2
CASSLTSGSYNEQFF
TGCGCCAGCAGCCTCACTAGCGGCTCCTACAATGAGCAGTTCTTC
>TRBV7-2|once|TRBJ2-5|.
CASSFAGDRGETQYF
TGTGCCAGCAGCTTTGCTGGGGATAGGGGGGAGACCCAGTACTTC
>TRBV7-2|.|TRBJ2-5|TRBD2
CASSLTGGATQYF
TGTGCCAGCAGCTTAACCGGGGGGGCAACCCAGTACTTC
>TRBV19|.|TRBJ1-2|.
CASTGANGYTF
TGTGCCAGTACAGGGGCAAATGGCTACACCTTC
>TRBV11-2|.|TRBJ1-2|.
CASSFWGANYGYTF
TGTGCCAGCAGCTTTTGGGGGGCAAACTATGGCTACACCTTC
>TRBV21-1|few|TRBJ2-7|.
CASSSPGTPTYEQYF
TGTGCCAGCAGCTCACCCGGGACACCTACCTACGAGCAGTACTTC
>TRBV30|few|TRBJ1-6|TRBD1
CAWSVGTGRNSPLHF
TGTGCCTGGAGTGTTGGGACAGGGAGAAATTCACCCCTCCACTTT
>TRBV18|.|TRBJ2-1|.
CASQNLNEQFF
TGTGCCAGCCAAAACCTAAATGAGCAGTTCTTC
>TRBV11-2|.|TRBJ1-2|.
CASTTGVGYTF
TGTGCCAGCACCACCGGGGTGGGCTACACCTTC
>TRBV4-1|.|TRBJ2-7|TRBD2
CASSQQDLAGGSYEQYF
TGCGCCAGCAGCCAACAAGATCTAGCGGGGGGATCCTACGAGCAGTACTTC
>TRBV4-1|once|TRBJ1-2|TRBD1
CASSPGTGDGYTF
TGCGCCAGCAGCCCCGGGACAGGGGATGGCTACACCTTC
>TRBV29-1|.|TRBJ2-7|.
CSVVAVEQYF
TGCAGCGTTGTTGCCGTCGAGCAGTACTTC
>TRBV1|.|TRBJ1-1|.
CTSSQDPRGRGNTEAFF
TGCACCAGCAGCCAAGATCCCAGGGGGCGGGGGAACACTGAAGCTTTCTTT
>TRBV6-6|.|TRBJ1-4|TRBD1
CASSRTDRDNEKLFF
TGTGCCAGCAGCCGAACCGACAGGGACAATGAAAAACTGTTTTTT
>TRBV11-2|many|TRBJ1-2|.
CASSLRPGWNYGYTF
TGTGCCAGCAGCTTACGGCCCGGGTGGAACTATGGCTACACCTTC
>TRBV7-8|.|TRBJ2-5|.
CASSRGATQYF
TGTGCCAGCAGCCGGGGGGCGACCCAGTACTTC